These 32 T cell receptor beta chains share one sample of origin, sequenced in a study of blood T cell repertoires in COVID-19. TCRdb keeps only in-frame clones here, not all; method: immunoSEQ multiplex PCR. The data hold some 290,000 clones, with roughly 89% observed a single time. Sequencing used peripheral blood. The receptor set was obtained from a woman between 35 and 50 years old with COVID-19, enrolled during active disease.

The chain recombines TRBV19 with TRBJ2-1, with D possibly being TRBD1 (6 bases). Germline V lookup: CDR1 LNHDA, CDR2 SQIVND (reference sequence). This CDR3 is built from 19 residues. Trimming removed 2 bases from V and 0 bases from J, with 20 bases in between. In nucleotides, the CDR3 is TGTGCCAGTAGTATACGAGACAGGCCCGTTTTGAGCTCCTACAATGAGCAGTTCTTC. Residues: CASSIRDRPVLSSYNEQFF.

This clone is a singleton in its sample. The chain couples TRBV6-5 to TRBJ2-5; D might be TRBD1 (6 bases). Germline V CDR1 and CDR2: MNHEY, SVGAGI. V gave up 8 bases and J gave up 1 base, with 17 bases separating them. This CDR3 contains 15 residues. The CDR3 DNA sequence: TGTGCCAGCCAAAAAGGGGGTCGAGTCCAAGAGACCCAGTACTTC. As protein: CASQKGGRVQETQYF.

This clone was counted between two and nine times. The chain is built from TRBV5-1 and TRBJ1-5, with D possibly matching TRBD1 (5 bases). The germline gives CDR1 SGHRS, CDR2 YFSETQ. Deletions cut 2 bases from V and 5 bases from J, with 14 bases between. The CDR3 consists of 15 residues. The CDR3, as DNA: TGCGCCAGCAGCTTTGATGGGGCAGAGTATCAGCCCCAGCATTTT. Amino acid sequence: CASSFDGAEYQPQHF.

In nucleotides, the CDR3 is TGTGCCAGCAGTTTACACAGGCAAGAGACCCAGTACTTC. This gives the protein CASSLHRQETQYF. The chain carries TRBV28 and TRBJ2-5, with a tentative D call TRBD1 (5 bases). Trimming cost V 2 bases and J 2 bases, with 6 bases left between them. The CDR3 covers 13 residues. CDR1 and CDR2 (germline): MDHEN, SYDVKM.

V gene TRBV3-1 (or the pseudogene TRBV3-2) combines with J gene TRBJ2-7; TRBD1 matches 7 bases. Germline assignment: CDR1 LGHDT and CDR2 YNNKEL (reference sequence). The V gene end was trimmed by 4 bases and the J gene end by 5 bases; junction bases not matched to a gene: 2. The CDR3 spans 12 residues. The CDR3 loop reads CASSPTGNEQYF. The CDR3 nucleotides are TGTGCCAGCAGCCCGACAGGGAACGAGCAGTACTTC.

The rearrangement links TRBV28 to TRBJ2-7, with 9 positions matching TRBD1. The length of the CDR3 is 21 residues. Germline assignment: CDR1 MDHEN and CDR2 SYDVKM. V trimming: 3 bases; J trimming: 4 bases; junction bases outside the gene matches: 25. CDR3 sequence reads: CASSFYPRPGTGLPTGYEQYF. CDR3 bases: TGTGCCAGCAGTTTTTATCCTAGACCCGGGACAGGGCTACCTACAGGATACGAGCAGTACTTC.

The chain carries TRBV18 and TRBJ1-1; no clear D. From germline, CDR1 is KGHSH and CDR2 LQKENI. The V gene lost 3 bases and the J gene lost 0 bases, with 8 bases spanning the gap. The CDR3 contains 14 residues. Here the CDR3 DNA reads TGTGCCAGCTCACCTGAGATCATGAACACTGAAGCTTTCTTT. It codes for CASSPEIMNTEAFF.

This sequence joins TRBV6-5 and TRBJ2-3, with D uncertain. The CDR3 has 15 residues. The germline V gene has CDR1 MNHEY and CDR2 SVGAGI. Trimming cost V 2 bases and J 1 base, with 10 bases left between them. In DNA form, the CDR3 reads TGTGCCAGCAGTTACAATATGCTAGGCACAGATACGCAGTATTTT. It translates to CASSYNMLGTDTQYF.

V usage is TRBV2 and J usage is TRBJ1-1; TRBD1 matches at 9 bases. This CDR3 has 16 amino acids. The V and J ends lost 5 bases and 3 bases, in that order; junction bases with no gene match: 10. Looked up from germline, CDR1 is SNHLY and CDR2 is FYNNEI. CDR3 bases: TGTGCCAGCAGTCACACAGGGGGCCTGGGAGACACTGAAGCTTTCTTT. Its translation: CASSHTGGLGDTEAFF.

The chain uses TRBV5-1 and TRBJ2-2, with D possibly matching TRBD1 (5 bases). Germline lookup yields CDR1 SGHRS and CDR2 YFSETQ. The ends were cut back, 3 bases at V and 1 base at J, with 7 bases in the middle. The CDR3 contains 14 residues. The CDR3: CASSSTGNTGELFF. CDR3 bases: TGCGCCAGCAGCTCTACAGGGAACACCGGGGAGCTGTTTTTT.

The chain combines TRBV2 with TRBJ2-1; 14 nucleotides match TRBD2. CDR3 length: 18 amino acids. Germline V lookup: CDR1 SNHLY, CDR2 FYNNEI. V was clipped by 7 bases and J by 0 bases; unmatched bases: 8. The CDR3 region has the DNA TGTGCCAGCACAGGGACTAGCGGGGGAGCCAGCTCCTACAATGAGCAGTTCTTC. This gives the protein CASTGTSGGASSYNEQFF.

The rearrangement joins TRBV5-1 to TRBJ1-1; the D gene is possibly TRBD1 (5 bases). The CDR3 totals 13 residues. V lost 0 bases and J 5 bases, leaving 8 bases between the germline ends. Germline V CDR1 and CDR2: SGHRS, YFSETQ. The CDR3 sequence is CASSLVPGTEAFF. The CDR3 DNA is TGCGCCAGCAGCTTGGTGCCAGGGACTGAAGCTTTCTTT.

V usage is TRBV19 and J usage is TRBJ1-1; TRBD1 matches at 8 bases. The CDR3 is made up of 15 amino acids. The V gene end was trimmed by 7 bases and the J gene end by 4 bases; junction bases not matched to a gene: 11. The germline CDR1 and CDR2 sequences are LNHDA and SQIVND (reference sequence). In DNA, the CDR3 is TGTGCCAGTACATCAACAGGGGGACGAACCACTGAAGCTTTCTTT. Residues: CASTSTGGRTTEAFF.

CDR3 residues: CASSLLSQGEHGYTF. CDR3 DNA: TGTGCCAGCTCACTATTGTCACAGGGGGAACATGGCTACACCTTC. The rearrangement uses TRBV18 and TRBJ1-2; 8 bases fit TRBD1. Germline V lookup: CDR1 KGHSH, CDR2 LQKENI. The CDR3 is made up of 15 amino acids. The ends lost 4 bases at V and 6 bases at J; junction bases unmatched: 10.

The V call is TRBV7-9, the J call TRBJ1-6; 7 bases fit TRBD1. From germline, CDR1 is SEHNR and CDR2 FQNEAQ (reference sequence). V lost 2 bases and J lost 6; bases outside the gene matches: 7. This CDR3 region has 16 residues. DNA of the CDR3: TGTGCCAGCAGCTTAATAGGGGGCCGGGGTAATTCACCCCTCCACTTT. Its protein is CASSLIGGRGNSPLHF.

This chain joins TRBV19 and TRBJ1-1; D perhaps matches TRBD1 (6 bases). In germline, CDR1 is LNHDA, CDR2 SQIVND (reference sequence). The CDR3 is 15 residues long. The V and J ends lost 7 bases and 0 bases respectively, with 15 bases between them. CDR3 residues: CASNLSGQMNTEAFF. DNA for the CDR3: TGTGCCAGTAACCTCTCCGGACAGATGAACACTGAAGCTTTCTTT. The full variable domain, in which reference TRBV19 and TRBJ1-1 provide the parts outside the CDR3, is DGGITQSPKYLFRKEGQNVTLSCEQNLNHDAMYWYRQDPGQGLRLIYYSQIVNDFQKGDIAEGYSVSREKKESFPLTVTSAQKNPTAFYLCASNLSGQMNTEAFFGQGTRLTVV.

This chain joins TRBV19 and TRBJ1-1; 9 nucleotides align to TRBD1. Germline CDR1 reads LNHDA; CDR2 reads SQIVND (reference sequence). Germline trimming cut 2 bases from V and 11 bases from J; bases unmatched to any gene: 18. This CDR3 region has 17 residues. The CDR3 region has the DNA TGTGCCAGTAGTATAACTATTGTTGGACAGGGGTTAACGAGGGCTTTCTTT. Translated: CASSITIVGQGLTRAFF.

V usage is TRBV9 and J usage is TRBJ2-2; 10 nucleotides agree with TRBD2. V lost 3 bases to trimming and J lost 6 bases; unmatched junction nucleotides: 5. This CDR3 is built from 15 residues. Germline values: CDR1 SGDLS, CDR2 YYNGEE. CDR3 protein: CASSASGRGAGELFF. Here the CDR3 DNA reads TGTGCCAGCAGCGCTAGCGGGAGAGGGGCCGGGGAGCTGTTTTTT.

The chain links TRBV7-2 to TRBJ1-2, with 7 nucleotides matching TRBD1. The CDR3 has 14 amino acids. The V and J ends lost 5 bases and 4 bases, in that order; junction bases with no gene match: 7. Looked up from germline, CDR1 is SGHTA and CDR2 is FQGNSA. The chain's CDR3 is CASSPKTGSYGYTF. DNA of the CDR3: TGTGCCAGCAGCCCAAAGACAGGGTCCTATGGCTACACCTTC. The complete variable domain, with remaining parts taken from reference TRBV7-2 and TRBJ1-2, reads GAGVSQSPSNKVTEKGKDVELRCDPISGHTALYWYRQSLGQGLEFLIYFQGNSAPDKSGLPSDRFSAERTGGSVSTLTIQRTQQEDSAVYLCASSPKTGSYGYTFGSGTRLTVV.

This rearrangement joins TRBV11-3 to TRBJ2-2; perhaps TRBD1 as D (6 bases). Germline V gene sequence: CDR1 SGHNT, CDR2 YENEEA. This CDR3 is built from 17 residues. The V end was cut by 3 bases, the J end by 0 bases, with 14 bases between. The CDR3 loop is CASSFTSSGANTGELFF. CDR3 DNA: TGTGCCAGCAGCTTCACCTCGTCAGGGGCGAACACCGGGGAGCTGTTTTTT.

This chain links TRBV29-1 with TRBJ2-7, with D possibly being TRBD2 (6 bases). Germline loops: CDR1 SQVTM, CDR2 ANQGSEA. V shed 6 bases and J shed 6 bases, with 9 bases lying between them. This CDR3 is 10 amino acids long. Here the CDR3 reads CSVGLGEQYF. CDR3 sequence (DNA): TGCAGCGTGGGACTCGGCGAGCAGTACTTC.

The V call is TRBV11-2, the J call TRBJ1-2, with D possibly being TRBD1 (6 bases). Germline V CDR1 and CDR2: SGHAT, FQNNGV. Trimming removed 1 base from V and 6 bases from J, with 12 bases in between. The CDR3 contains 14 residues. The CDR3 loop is CASSLAGGPHGYTF. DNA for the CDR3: TGTGCCAGCAGCTTAGCCGGGGGGCCCCATGGCTACACCTTC.

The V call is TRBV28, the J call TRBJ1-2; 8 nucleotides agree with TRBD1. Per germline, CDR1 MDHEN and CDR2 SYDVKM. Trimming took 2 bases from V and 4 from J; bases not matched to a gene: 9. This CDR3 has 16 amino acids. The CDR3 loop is CASSLPNQGAAYGYTF. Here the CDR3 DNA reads TGTGCCAGCAGTTTACCAAATCAGGGGGCGGCCTATGGCTACACCTTC.

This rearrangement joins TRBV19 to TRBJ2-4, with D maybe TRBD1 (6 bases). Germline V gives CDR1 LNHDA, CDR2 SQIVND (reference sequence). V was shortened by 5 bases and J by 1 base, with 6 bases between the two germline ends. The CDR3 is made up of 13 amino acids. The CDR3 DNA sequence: TGTGCCAGTAGTGACAGGGCCAAAAACATTCAGTACTTC. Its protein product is CASSDRAKNIQYF.

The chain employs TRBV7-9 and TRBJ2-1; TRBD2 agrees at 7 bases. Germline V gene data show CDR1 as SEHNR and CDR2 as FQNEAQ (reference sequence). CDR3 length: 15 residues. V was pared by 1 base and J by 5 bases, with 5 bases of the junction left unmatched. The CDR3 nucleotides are TGTGCCAGCAGCTTAGTGGGAGGGAGCGACAATGAGCAGTTCTTC. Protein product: CASSLVGGSDNEQFF.

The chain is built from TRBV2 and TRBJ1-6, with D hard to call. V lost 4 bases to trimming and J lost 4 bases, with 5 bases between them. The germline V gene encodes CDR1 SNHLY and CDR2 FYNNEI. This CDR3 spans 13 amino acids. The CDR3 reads CASSVQYNSPLHF. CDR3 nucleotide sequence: TGTGCCAGCAGTGTCCAGTATAATTCACCCCTCCACTTT.

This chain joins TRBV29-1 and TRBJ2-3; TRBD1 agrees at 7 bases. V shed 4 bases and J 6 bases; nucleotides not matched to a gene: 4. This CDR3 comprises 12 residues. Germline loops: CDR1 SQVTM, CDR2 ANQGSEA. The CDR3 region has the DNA TGCAGCGTTGGTACAGGGGTGGATACGCAGTATTTT. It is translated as CSVGTGVDTQYF.

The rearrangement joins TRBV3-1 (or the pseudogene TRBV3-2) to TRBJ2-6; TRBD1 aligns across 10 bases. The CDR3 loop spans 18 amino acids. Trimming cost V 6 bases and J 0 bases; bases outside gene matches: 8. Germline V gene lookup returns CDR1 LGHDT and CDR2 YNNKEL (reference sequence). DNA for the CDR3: TGTGCCAGCAGGGACAACCGGGACAGGGGCTCTGGGGCCAACGTCCTGACTTTC. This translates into CASRDNRDRGSGANVLTF.

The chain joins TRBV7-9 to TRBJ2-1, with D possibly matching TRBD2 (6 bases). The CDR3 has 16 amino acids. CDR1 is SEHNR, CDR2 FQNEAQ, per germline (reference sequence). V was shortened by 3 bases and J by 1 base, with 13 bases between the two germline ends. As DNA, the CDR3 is TGTGCCAGCAGCTTTTGGATTAGCGGATCCTACAATGAGCAGTTCTTC. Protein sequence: CASSFWISGSYNEQFF.

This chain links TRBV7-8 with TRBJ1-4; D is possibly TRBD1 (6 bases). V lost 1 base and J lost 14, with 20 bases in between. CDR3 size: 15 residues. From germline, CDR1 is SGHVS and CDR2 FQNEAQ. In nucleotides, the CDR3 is TGTGCCAGCAGCTTAGAGCTGAGCCCCGGCCAGGGGCTGTTTTTT. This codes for CASSLELSPGQGLFF.

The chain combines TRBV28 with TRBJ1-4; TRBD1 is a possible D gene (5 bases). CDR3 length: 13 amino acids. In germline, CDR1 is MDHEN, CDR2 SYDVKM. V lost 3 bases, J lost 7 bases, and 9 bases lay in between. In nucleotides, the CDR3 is TGTGCCAGCAGTTTGGGGACTCTTGAAAAACTGTTTTTT. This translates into CASSLGTLEKLFF.

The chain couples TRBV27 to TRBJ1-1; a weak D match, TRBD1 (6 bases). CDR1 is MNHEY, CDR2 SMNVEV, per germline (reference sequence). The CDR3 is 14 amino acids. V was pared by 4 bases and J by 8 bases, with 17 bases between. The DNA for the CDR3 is TGTGCCAGCAGTTCGGTAGGGGGGGGGCGGGAAGCTTTCTTT. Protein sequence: CASSSVGGGREAFF.